This T cell receptor beta chain was recovered during a study of molecular identifiers for immune sequencing clone quantification. Using its own MiXCR run on the PCR reads, TCRdb lists one record per CDR3 protein. The sample carries more than 450,000 distinct CDR3 sequences, 20% to 25% recorded once. RNA fractions of 10%, 30% or 50% and about 19,000 to 1,100,000 sorted cells were the source of naive CD8 libraries. At least ten counts were recorded for this clonotype. What it binds is unknown. Study-wide points: Clones that exceeded 20 RNA copies held over 98% of effector molecules, yet under 1% in naive cells.

This receptor was obtained from a human donor in good health. Some libraries in this study had Jurkat cell RNA spiked in. The material sequenced was naive CD8+ T cells from blood, with Jurkat cell RNA spiked in. The subset: FACS-sorted CD8+CD4-CCR7+CD45RA+ naive T cells.

CDR3 sequence reads: CSARQREGRTDTQYF. For the CDR3, the DNA is TGCAGTGCTAGGCAGCGGGAGGGTAGAACAGATACGCAGTATTTT. This chain joins TRBV20-1 and TRBJ2-3, with 10 bases fitting TRBD2. The CDR3 consists of 15 residues. The germline V gene encodes CDR1 DFQATT and CDR2 SNEGSKA (reference sequence). V gave up 3 bases and J gave up 3 bases; unmatched junction bases: 6.